This record covers a single T cell receptor beta chain. The antigen remains unidentified. These data come from a study of OX40 agonist ivuxolimab in advanced cancers. Study overall: Ivuxolimab, an antibody that agonizes OX40 (CD134), was administered to the patients. Of mixed ages from about 20 to 80 and averaging approximately 60 years, the group was almost 85% male.

The CDR3 covers 15 residues. V gave up 5 bases and J gave up 4 bases, with 17 bases separating them. In germline, CDR1 is SGHNT, CDR2 YENEEA. Measured with immunoSEQ multiplex PCR; TCRdb has only the in-frame clones, and not every one. The sample shows some 39,000 clones, 65% to 85% of them seen only once. General study results and limits: At 0.1 to 3.0 mg/kg and by week 6, CD4+ and CD8+ T cells in the blood had expanded clonally. Also present in some nonresponders was a low level of normalized T-cell clonal expansion.

This receptor was obtained from an adult with an advanced solid tumor such as melanoma, head and neck, liver or kidney cancer. The chain uses TRBV11-3 and TRBJ2-5, with unresolved D. Specimen: CD4+ or CD8+ T cells sorted from blood, collected in a trial of the OX40 agonist ivuxolimab. As DNA, the CDR3 is TGTGCCAGCAGCGCAACGTCTCCGCCAGGAGAGACCCAGTACTTC. This codes for CASSATSPPGETQYF.